This T cell receptor (beta chain) was observed in a study of T cells after yellow fever vaccination. Via MiXCR, TCRdb re-called the 5' RACE reads, giving one row per CDR3 protein. Here the sample spans some 350,000 distinct CDR3 sequences, roughly 4% being singletons. V was pared by 5 bases and J by 3 bases, with 2 bases of the junction left unmatched. Germline V gives CDR1 SNHLY, CDR2 FYNNEI. The CDR3 contains 13 residues. The clonotype comes from a man between 18 and 35 years old who received the YFV17D yellow fever vaccine. V usage is TRBV2 and J usage is TRBJ2-3; 7 positions agree with TRBD1. The source was PBMCs, collected 5 days after the yellow fever booster vaccination. The DNA of the CDR3 is TGTGCCAGCAGTAAGACAGGGACAGATACGCAGTATTTT. It yields the protein CASSKTGTDTQYF. The full variable domain, in which reference TRBV2 and TRBJ2-3 provide the parts outside the CDR3, is EPEVTQTPSHQVTQMGQEVILRCVPISNHLYFYWYRQILGQKVEFLVSFYNNEISEKSEIFDDQFSVERPDGSNFTLKIRSTKLEDSAMYFCASSKTGTDTQYFGPGTRLTVL.